This TCR beta chain was captured by sequencing in a study of T cells after posttransplantation cyclophosphamide. General study points: Recipient CMV seropositivity and CMV reactivation strongly tracked TRB clonality. Donor-recipient repertoire similarity was low at 1-2 months, rising over year one.

Only in-frame clones appear in the TCRdb table, and some are missing; sequencing was by immunoSEQ multiplex PCR. This sample has about 30,000 clones, each found more than once. This clone was seen only a few times. Its antigen is unknown. This clonotype was obtained from a woman younger than 45 in good health and a related stem cell transplant donor. The sequenced material came from PBMCs.

The DNA of the CDR3 is TGTGCCAGCAGCCCTAGGACAGGCCTCCTGTTTTATAGCAATCAGCCCCAGCATTTT. Its protein is CASSPRTGLLFYSNQPQHF. This rearrangement joins TRBV28 to TRBJ1-5; 7 bases fit TRBD1. CDR1 is MDHEN and CDR2 is SYDVKM in the germline V gene. The CDR3 runs to 19 residues. The trim removed 6 bases at V and 0 bases at J, leaving 17 bases unmatched.